The source of this TCR beta chain is a study of cytomegalovirus exposure and HLA in healthy donors. Study-wide results and caveats: Looking again later, the authors saw that most CMV-associated TCR beta chains seemed HLA-restricted. Across HLA loci, a later analysis found differing TCR association rates, with DRB1 most and HLA-C fewest.

The length of the CDR3 is 15 residues. Losses at the gene ends were 5 bases for V and 4 bases for J; bases not matched to a gene: 4. CDR1 is MNHNS, CDR2 SASEGT, per germline. Regarding this clone: Its antigen is as yet unknown.

Primers: 60 Vbeta forward and 13 Jbeta reverse. Repertoires were generated with immunoSEQ multiplex PCR, while TCRdb's copy carries only in-frame clones and drops some. In the table there are about 110,000 clones, roughly 80% of which are singletons. The chain couples TRBV6-1 to TRBJ2-1, with TRBD2 identical over 11 bases. Sequencing was carried out using PBMCs. This clonotype originated in a man between 60 and 75 years old in good health and CMV-seronegative. CDR3 in DNA: TGTGCCAGCAGTCTGACTAGCGGGGATTACAATGAGCAGTTCTTC. It translates to CASSLTSGDYNEQFF.